The 7 T cell receptor beta chains presented below share a single source sample, sequenced in a study of blood T cell repertoires in COVID-19. Method: immunoSEQ multiplex PCR; TCRdb's copy keeps in-frame clones and lacks some. The table shows 450,000 to 500,000 clones, with about 88% occurring only once. The sample was PBMCs or T cells enriched from blood (not recorded which). Receptor source: a woman aged 55-70 years who had recovered from COVID-19.

The rearrangement links TRBV5-4 to TRBJ2-2, with TRBD1 matching 9 bases. The CDR3 covers 15 residues. Trimming took 1 base from V and 6 from J; bases not matched to a gene: 4. Germline V gene lookup returns CDR1 SGHNT and CDR2 YYREEE (reference sequence). DNA for the CDR3: TGTGCCAGCAGCTTGCGGGACAGGGTATCCGGGGAGCTGTTTTTT. This gives the protein CASSLRDRVSGELFF.

This rearrangement joins TRBV6-5 to TRBJ2-1; 8 nucleotides agree with TRBD2. The J segment lost 4 bases and the V segment lost 9 bases, leaving 2 bases of the junction unmatched. Germline V lookup: CDR1 MNHEY, CDR2 SVGAGI. The CDR3 is 12 amino acids. In nucleotides, the CDR3 is TGTGCCAGTCGGGGGGGATACAATGAGCAGTTCTTC. Its translation is CASRGGYNEQFF.

This chain links TRBV13 with TRBJ1-6, with 8 nucleotides matching TRBD1. J gave up 7 bases and V 1 base, and 0 bases lay outside the gene matches. There are 14 residues in the CDR3. Germline V CDR1 and CDR2: PRHDT, FYEKMQ (reference sequence). DNA for the CDR3: TGTGCCAGCAGCTTAGACAGGGGGAATTCACCCCTCCACTTT. Translation gives CASSLDRGNSPLHF.

CDR3 in DNA: TGTGCCAGCAGCTTCGCAACAGGGGCGCGGACTGAAGCTTTCTTT. It translates to CASSFATGARTEAFF. The chain employs TRBV9 and TRBJ1-1; 7 bases fit TRBD1. V lost 4 bases, J lost 5 bases, and 11 bases stayed unmatched. CDR3 size: 15 residues. Germline assignment: CDR1 SGDLS and CDR2 YYNGEE.

The J gene is TRBJ1-3, the V gene TRBV6-5; possibly TRBD1 for D (5 bases). Per germline, CDR1 MNHEY and CDR2 SVGAGI. Between the trimmed V and J ends, which lost 6 bases and 8 bases, there was a span of 17 bases. This CDR3 region has 14 residues. CDR3 residues: CASRRGGQAHTIYF. The CDR3 DNA reads TGTGCCAGCAGGCGGGGCGGTCAGGCGCACACCATATATTTT.

The gene calls are TRBV2 and TRBJ1-6, with D unclear. Trimming removed 3 bases at V and 8 bases at J, with 5 bases between. The CDR3 is 12 residues long. Germline CDR1 and CDR2: SNHLY and FYNNEI. Written as DNA, the CDR3 is TGTGCCAGCAGTGACCGGGATTCACCCCTCCACTTT. It is translated as CASSDRDSPLHF. Variable domain in full (rest from reference TRBV2 and TRBJ1-6): EPEVTQTPSHQVTQMGQEVILRCVPISNHLYFYWYRQILGQKVEFLVSFYNNEISEKSEIFDDQFSVERPDGSNFTLKIRSTKLEDSAMYFCASSDRDSPLHFGNGTRLTVT.

This rearrangement joins TRBV4-1 to TRBJ2-1; 8 bases match TRBD2. J lost 4 bases, V lost 3 bases, and 8 bases had no gene match. The CDR3 sequence is 16 residues long. CDR1 is MGHRA, CDR2 YSYEKL, per germline. CDR3 sequence (DNA): TGCGCCAGCAGCCAGGGGGGCCAGCGGGGGTACAATGAGCAGTTCTTC. Translation gives CASSQGGQRGYNEQFF.